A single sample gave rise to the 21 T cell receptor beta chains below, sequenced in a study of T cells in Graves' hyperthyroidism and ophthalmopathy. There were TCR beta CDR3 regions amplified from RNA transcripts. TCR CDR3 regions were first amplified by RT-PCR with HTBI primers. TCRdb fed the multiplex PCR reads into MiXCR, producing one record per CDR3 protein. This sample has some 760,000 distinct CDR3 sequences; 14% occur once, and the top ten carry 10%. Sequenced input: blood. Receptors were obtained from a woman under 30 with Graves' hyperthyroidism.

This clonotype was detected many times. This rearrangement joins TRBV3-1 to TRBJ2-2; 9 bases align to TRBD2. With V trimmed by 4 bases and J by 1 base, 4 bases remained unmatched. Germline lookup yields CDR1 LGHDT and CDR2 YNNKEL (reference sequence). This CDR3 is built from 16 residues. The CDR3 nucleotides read TGTGCCAGCAGCCCACAACTAGCGGGGAACACCGGGGAGCTGTTTTTT. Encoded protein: CASSPQLAGNTGELFF.

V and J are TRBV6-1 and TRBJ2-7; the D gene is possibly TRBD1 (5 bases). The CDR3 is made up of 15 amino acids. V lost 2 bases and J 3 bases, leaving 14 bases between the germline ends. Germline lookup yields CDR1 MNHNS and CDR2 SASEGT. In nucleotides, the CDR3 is TGTGCCAGCAGTGAACAGGGTAAGAAAGTCTACGAGCAGTACTTC. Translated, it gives CASSEQGKKVYEQYF.

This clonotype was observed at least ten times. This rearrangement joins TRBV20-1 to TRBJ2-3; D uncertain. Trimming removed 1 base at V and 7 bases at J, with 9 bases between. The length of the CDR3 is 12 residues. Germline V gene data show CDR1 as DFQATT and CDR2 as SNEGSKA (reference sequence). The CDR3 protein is CSARATPNTQYF. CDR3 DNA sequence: TGCAGTGCTAGAGCCACCCCAAATACGCAGTATTTT.

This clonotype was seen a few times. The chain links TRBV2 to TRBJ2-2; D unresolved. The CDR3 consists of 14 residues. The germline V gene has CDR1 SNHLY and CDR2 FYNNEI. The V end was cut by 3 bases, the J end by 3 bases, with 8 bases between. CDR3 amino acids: CASSEGRYTGELFF. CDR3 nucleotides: TGTGCCAGCAGTGAGGGCCGCTACACCGGGGAGCTGTTTTTT.

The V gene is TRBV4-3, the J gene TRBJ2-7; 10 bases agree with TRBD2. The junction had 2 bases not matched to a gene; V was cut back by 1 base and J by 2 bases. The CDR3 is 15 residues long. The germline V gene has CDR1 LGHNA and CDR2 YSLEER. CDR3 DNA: TGCGCCAGCAGCCAAGCTCTAGCGGGGGCCTACGAGCAGTACTTC. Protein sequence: CASSQALAGAYEQYF.

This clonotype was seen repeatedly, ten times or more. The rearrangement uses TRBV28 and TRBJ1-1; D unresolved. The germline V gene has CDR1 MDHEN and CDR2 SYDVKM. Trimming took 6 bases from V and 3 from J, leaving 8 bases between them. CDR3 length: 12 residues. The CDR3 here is CASRQRHTEAFF. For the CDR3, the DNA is TGTGCCAGCAGGCAACGGCACACTGAAGCTTTCTTT.

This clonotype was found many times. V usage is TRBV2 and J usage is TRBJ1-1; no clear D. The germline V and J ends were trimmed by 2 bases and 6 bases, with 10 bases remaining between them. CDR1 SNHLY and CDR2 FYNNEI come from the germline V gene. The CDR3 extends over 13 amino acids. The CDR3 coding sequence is TGTGCCAGCAGTGAATTTGCGACCCCTGAAGCTTTCTTT. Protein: CASSEFATPEAFF.

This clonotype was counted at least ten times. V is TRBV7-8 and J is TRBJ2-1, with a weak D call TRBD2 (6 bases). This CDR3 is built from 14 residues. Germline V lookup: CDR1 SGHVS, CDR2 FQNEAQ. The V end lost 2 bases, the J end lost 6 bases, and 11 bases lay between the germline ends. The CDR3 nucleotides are TGTGCCAGCAGCTTAACGGGACTGTCCAATGAGCAGTTCTTC. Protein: CASSLTGLSNEQFF.

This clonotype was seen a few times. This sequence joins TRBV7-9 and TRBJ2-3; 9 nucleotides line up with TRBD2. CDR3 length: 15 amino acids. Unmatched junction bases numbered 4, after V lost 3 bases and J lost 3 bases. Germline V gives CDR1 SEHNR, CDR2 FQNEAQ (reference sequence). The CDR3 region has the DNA TGTGCCAGCAGCTTGGCCCTAGCGGGGACAGATACGCAGTATTTT. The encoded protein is CASSLALAGTDTQYF.

CDR3 amino acids: CASSNWIGEQYF. The DNA for the CDR3 is TGTGCCAGCAGCAACTGGATTGGTGAGCAGTACTTC. The chain uses TRBV6-1 and TRBJ2-7; D ambiguous. V shed 6 bases and J shed 7 bases, with 13 bases lying between them. The CDR3 has 12 amino acids. Germline loops: CDR1 MNHNS, CDR2 SASEGT.

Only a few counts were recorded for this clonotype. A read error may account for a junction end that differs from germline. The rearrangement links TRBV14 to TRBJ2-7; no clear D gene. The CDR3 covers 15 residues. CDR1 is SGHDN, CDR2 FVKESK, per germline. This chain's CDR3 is CAGSQGKLSPYEQYF. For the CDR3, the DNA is TGTGCCGGCAGCCAAGGAAAGCTTTCGCCCTACGAGCAGTACTTC.

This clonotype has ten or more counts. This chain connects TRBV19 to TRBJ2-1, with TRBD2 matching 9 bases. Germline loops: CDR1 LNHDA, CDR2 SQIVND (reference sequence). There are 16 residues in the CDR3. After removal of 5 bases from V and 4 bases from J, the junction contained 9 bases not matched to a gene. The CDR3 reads CASSYQAGGQYNEQFF. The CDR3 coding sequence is TGTGCCAGTAGTTATCAAGCGGGAGGCCAATACAATGAGCAGTTCTTC. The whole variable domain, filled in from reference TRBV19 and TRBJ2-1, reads DGGITQSPKYLFRKEGQNVTLSCEQNLNHDAMYWYRQDPGQGLRLIYYSQIVNDFQKGDIAEGYSVSREKKESFPLTVTSAQKNPTAFYLCASSYQAGGQYNEQFFGPGTRLTVL.

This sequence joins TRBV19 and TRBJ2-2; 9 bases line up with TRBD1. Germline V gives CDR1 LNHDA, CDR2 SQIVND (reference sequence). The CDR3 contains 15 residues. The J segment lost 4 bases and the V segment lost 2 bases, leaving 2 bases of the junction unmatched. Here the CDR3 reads CASSIRQGVTGELFF. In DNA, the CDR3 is TGTGCCAGTAGTATACGACAGGGGGTCACCGGGGAGCTGTTTTTT.

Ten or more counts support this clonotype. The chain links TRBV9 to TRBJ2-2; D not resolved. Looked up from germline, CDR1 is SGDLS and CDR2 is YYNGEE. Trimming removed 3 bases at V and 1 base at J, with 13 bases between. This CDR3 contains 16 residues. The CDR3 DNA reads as TGTGCCAGCAGCGACGCCCTGGGCCTGAACACCGGGGAGCTGTTTTTT. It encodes CASSDALGLNTGELFF.

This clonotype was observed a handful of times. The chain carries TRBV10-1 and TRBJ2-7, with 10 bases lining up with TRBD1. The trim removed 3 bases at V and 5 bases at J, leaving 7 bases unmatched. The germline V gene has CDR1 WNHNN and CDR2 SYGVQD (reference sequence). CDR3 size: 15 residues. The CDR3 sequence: CASSDSGTGDDEQYF. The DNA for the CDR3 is TGCGCCAGCAGTGATTCCGGGACAGGGGACGACGAGCAGTACTTC.

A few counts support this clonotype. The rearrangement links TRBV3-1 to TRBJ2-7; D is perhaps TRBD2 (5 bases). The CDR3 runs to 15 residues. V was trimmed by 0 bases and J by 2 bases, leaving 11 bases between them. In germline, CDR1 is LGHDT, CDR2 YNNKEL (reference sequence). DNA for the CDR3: TGTGCCAGCAGCCAAGATGGCGGGTTCGCCTACGAGCAGTACTTC. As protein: CASSQDGGFAYEQYF.

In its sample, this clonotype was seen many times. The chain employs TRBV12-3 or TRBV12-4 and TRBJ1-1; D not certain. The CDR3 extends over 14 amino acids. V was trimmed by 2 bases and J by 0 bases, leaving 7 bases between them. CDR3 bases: TGTGCCAGCAGTTTATCAGATATGAACACTGAAGCTTTCTTT. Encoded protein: CASSLSDMNTEAFF.

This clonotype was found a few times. CDR3 nucleotide sequence: TGTGCCAGCAGTGAACCGACTGAGCAGTTCTTC. Residues: CASSEPTEQFF. The J gene is TRBJ2-1, the V gene TRBV2; no firm D call. Trimming pared 2 bases from V and 9 bases from J, leaving 5 bases between. The CDR3 has 11 residues. CDR1 SNHLY and CDR2 FYNNEI come from the germline V gene. Based on the CDR3 plus reference TRBV2 and TRBJ2-1, the full variable domain is EPEVTQTPSHQVTQMGQEVILRCVPISNHLYFYWYRQILGQKVEFLVSFYNNEISEKSEIFDDQFSVERPDGSNFTLKIRSTKLEDSAMYFCASSEPTEQFFGPGTRLTVL.

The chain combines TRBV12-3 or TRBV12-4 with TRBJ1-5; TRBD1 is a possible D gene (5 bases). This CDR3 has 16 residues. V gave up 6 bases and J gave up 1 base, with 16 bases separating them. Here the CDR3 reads CASRLSGSGSNQPQHF. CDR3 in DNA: TGTGCCAGCAGACTGTCAGGGTCGGGGAGCAATCAGCCCCAGCATTTT.

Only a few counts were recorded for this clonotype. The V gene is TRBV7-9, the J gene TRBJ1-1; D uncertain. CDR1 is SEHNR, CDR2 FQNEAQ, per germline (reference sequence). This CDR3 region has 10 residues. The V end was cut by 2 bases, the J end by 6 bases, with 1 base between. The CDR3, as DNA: TGTGCCAGCAGCTTATCTGAAGCTTTCTTT. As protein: CASSLSEAFF.

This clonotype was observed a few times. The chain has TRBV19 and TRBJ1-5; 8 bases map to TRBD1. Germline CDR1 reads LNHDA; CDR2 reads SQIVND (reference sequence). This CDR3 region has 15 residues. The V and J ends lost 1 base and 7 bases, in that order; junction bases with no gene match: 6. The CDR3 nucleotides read TGTGCCAGTAGTATAGCAGGGGGCTTCCAACAGCCCCAGCATTTT. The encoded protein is CASSIAGGFQQPQHF.